A selection of T cell receptor beta chains follows, all from one sample in a study of blood T cell repertoires in COVID-19. Measured with immunoSEQ multiplex PCR; TCRdb has only the in-frame clones, and not every one. The top ten hold 2.8% of the sample, which has approximately 250,000 clones, around 93% seen once. Sequenced input: PBMCs or T cells enriched from blood (not recorded which). These TCRs come from a man aged 35 to 55 who had been exposed to COVID-19. The CDR3 runs from the conserved cysteine through the conserved F or W. D genes are given only for firm matches. Size tells how often a clone was seen (once, few, many) or the class of an expanded clone, and some rows leave it out.

TRBJ2-6	TRBD1	18	NA	TRBV3-1/TRBV3-2	TGTGCCAGCAGCCAACTCTGGACAGGGGCCGCCGGGGCCAACGTCCTGACTTTC	CASSQLWTGAAGANVLTF
TRBJ1-3	NA	15	NA	TRBV11-2	TGTGCCAGCAGGATCGGAGGGGCCCTTGGAAACACCATATATTTT	CASRIGGALGNTIYF
TRBJ2-7	NA	13	NA	TRBV24-1	TGTGCCACCAGTGATTTGACTAGTCACGAGCAGTACTTC	CATSDLTSHEQYF
TRBJ2-2	NA	16	NA	TRBV19	TGTGCCAGTAGCATCCTTCGTCAAACAGACACCGGGGAGCTGTTTTTT	CASSILRQTDTGELFF
TRBJ2-3	TRBD1	15	NA	TRBV7-2	TGTGCCAGCAGCTTTGGGACAGATCGGGCAGATACGCAGTATTTT	CASSFGTDRADTQYF
TRBJ2-1	NA	17	NA	TRBV7-9	TGTGCCAGCAGCGCCACCGACAGCCGACCCTACTACAATGAGCAGTTCTTC	CASSATDSRPYYNEQFF
TRBJ1-6	TRBD1	14	NA	TRBV28	TGTGCCAGCAGGGGACAGGGGGCTTTTTCACCCCTCCACTTT	CASRGQGAFSPLHF
TRBJ1-1	TRBD1	14	NA	TRBV28	TGTGCCAGCAGTCTGGACAGGGGACTCCCTGAAGCTTTCTTT	CASSLDRGLPEAFF
TRBJ1-2	TRBD1	15	NA	TRBV27	TGTGCCAGCAGTTGGGGACAGGACGTGGGCAATGGCTACACCTTC	CASSWGQDVGNGYTF
TRBJ1-2	NA	12	NA	TRBV12-3/TRBV12-4	TGTGCCAGCAGGTCTTCTAACTATGGCTACACCTTC	CASRSSNYGYTF
TRBJ1-1	NA	13	NA	TRBV19	TGTGCCAGTAGTATAGCAGGGGCCACTGAAGCTTTCTTT	CASSIAGATEAFF
TRBJ2-3	TRBD2	16	few	TRBV25-1	TGTGCCAGCCGCCCCGTGGGCGGGAGGGTCACAGATACGCAGTATTTT	CASRPVGGRVTDTQYF
TRBJ2-7	NA	16	NA	TRBV6-5	TGTGCCAGCAGTTACCTCCCACAGGGCCTTACCTACGAGCAGTACTTC	CASSYLPQGLTYEQYF
TRBJ2-2	TRBD2	15	NA	TRBV28	TGTGCCAGCAGCACTAGCGGGTTGAACACCGGGGAGCTGTTTTTT	CASSTSGLNTGELFF
TRBJ1-6	NA	16	NA	TRBV28	TGTGCCAGCAGAAGGACTTATAGCTCCTATAATTCACCCCTCCACTTT	CASRRTYSSYNSPLHF
TRBJ2-7	NA	13	NA	TRBV12-5	TGTGCTAGTGGTCGGGACAACTCCTACGAGCAGTACTTC	CASGRDNSYEQYF
TRBJ1-6	TRBD1	15	NA	TRBV27	TGTGCCAGCAGCCGAGGGGACAGTCGCAATTCACCCCTCCACTTT	CASSRGDSRNSPLHF
TRBJ2-1	NA	13	NA	TRBV27	TGTGCCAGCAGTTTATCGAGGGACAATGAGCAGTTCTTC	CASSLSRDNEQFF
TRBJ2-5	TRBD1	14	NA	TRBV2	TGTGCCAGCAGTGGAGCCGGGACAGGGGGCAATGGGTACTTC	CASSGAGTGGNGYF
TRBJ2-7	NA	13	NA	TRBV19	TGTGCCAGTAGTGAAACAGGCTCCTACGAGCAGTACTTC	CASSETGSYEQYF
TRBJ2-7	NA	14	once	TRBV12-5	TGTGCTAGTGGTTTGGTAAATTCGGCCTACGAGCAGTACTTC	CASGLVNSAYEQYF
TRBJ1-1	TRBD1	14	NA	TRBV5-1	TGCGCCAGCAGAATACAGGGGTTGAGAACTGAAGCTTTCTTT	CASRIQGLRTEAFF
TRBJ2-1	NA	13	NA	TRBV10-3	TGTGCCATCAGTGAAGGAGGCTACAATGAGCAGTTCTTC	CAISEGGYNEQFF
TRBJ2-5	TRBD1	13	NA	TRBV28	TGTGCCAGCAGGGGACAGGGGGTAGAGACCCAGTACTTC	CASRGQGVETQYF
TRBJ2-3	NA	16	NA	TRBV5-4	TGTGCCAGCAGCTTGGAAGGGGTCCAACGCACAGATACGCAGTATTTT	CASSLEGVQRTDTQYF
TRBJ2-5	TRBD1	16	NA	TRBV9	TGTGCCAGCAGCGCAACAATGGGACAGGGCGAGGAGACCCAGTACTTC	CASSATMGQGEETQYF